The rows below give T cell receptor beta chains drawn from one sample of a study of blood T cell repertoires in COVID-19. Here immunoSEQ multiplex PCR was the method, and the copy in TCRdb shows in-frame clones only, minus some. The sample records roughly 46,000 clones, roughly four fifths being singletons. Sequenced material: peripheral blood. These receptors originate from a man between 60 and 70 years old with active COVID-19. CDR3s include the opening cysteine and the closing phenylalanine or tryptophan. Fields, in order: CDR3 protein, CDR3 DNA, D gene, J gene, V gene, clone size. A D gene is named only where the DNA matches it firmly. Size tells how often a clone was seen (once, few, many) or the class of an expanded clone, and some rows leave it out.

CDR3 protein: CASSLGWTRESEQFF; CDR3 DNA: TGTGCCAGCAGCTTAGGGTGGACTAGGGAGAGTGAGCAGTTCTTC; D gene: TRBD2; J gene: TRBJ2-1; V gene: TRBV7-3; clone size: once
CDR3 protein: CASSLFEAGGQSNEQFF; CDR3 DNA: TGTGCCAGCAGCTTATTCGAAGCGGGAGGGCAAAGTAATGAGCAGTTCTTC; D gene: TRBD2; J gene: TRBJ2-1; V gene: TRBV7-9; clone size: once
CDR3 protein: CASKVGGGTDTQYF; CDR3 DNA: TGCGCCAGCAAGGTCGGGGGTGGTACAGATACGCAGTATTTT; D gene: -; J gene: TRBJ2-3; V gene: TRBV5-1; clone size: once
CDR3 protein: CASSSTGARAGEQYF; CDR3 DNA: TGTGCCAGCAGCTCAACAGGGGCGAGGGCAGGCGAGCAGTACTTC; D gene: TRBD1; J gene: TRBJ2-7; V gene: TRBV11-2; clone size: -
CDR3 protein: CASSLAGGPSEQFF; CDR3 DNA: TGTGCCAGCAGCTTAGCGGGGGGGCCTAGTGAGCAGTTCTTC; D gene: TRBD2; J gene: TRBJ2-1; V gene: TRBV7-3; clone size: -
CDR3 protein: CASCGLAGNEQFF; CDR3 DNA: TGTGCCAGTTGCGGACTAGCGGGGAATGAGCAGTTCTTC; D gene: TRBD2; J gene: TRBJ2-1; V gene: TRBV19; clone size: -
CDR3 protein: CASSSRTSGVYEQYF; CDR3 DNA: TGTGCCAGCAGTTCCCGGACTAGCGGGGTCTACGAGCAGTACTTC; D gene: TRBD2; J gene: TRBJ2-7; V gene: TRBV28; clone size: -
CDR3 protein: CASSQVAGAAEAFF; CDR3 DNA: TGTGCCAGCAGCCAAGTTGCAGGGGCGGCTGAAGCTTTCTTT; D gene: -; J gene: TRBJ1-1; V gene: TRBV3-1/TRBV3-2; clone size: -
CDR3 protein: CASTGGANDYNEQFF; CDR3 DNA: TGTGCCAGCACCGGGGGGGCCAACGACTACAATGAGCAGTTCTTC; D gene: TRBD2; J gene: TRBJ2-1; V gene: TRBV2; clone size: few
CDR3 protein: CASSLAYPVYEQYF; CDR3 DNA: TGTGCCAGCAGCTTAGCTTATCCCGTCTACGAGCAGTACTTC; D gene: -; J gene: TRBJ2-7; V gene: TRBV7-2; clone size: -
CDR3 protein: CASSQDPPDRPNTIYF; CDR3 DNA: TGTGCCAGCAGCCAAGATCCCCCTGACAGGCCAAACACCATATATTTT; D gene: -; J gene: TRBJ1-3; V gene: TRBV3-1/TRBV3-2; clone size: -
CDR3 protein: CASSLGGSNQPQHF; CDR3 DNA: TGTGCCAGCAGTTTAGGGGGGAGCAATCAGCCCCAGCATTTT; D gene: -; J gene: TRBJ1-5; V gene: TRBV27; clone size: -
CDR3 protein: CASSEGLYYEQYF; CDR3 DNA: TGTGCCAGCAGCGAGGGACTGTACTACGAGCAGTACTTC; D gene: -; J gene: TRBJ2-7; V gene: TRBV7-9; clone size: -
CDR3 protein: CASSTPGAFKRGKLFF; CDR3 DNA: TGTGCCAGCAGCACCCCAGGAGCCTTTAAAAGGGGAAAACTGTTTTTT; D gene: -; J gene: TRBJ1-4; V gene: TRBV6-6; clone size: few
CDR3 protein: CASSQDGTSGGTSYEQYF; CDR3 DNA: TGTGCCAGCAGCCAAGATGGGACTAGCGGAGGAACATCCTACGAGCAGTACTTC; D gene: TRBD2; J gene: TRBJ2-7; V gene: TRBV4-2; clone size: -
CDR3 protein: CASSISGGKPQHF; CDR3 DNA: TGTGCCAGTAGTATCTCAGGGGGAAAGCCCCAGCATTTT; D gene: TRBD1; J gene: TRBJ1-5; V gene: TRBV19; clone size: -
CDR3 protein: CATSRDLQGDSNQPQHF; CDR3 DNA: TGTGCCACCAGCAGAGACCTACAGGGGGATAGCAATCAGCCCCAGCATTTT; D gene: TRBD1; J gene: TRBJ1-5; V gene: TRBV15; clone size: -
CDR3 protein: CASSTTGTSGSTDTQYF; CDR3 DNA: TGTGCCAGCAGCACTACCGGGACTAGCGGAAGCACAGATACGCAGTATTTT; D gene: TRBD2; J gene: TRBJ2-3; V gene: TRBV5-5; clone size: -
CDR3 protein: CASSRDTTDQPQHF; CDR3 DNA: TGTGCCAGCAGCCGGGACACTACTGATCAGCCCCAGCATTTT; D gene: -; J gene: TRBJ1-5; V gene: TRBV3-1/TRBV3-2; clone size: -
CDR3 protein: CASSHRQGTGYTF; CDR3 DNA: TGTGCCAGCAGCCATAGACAGGGCACAGGCTACACCTTC; D gene: TRBD1; J gene: TRBJ1-2; V gene: TRBV3-1/TRBV3-2; clone size: -
CDR3 protein: CAWSHPARGHSYEQYF; CDR3 DNA: TGTGCCTGGAGTCATCCCGCCAGGGGACACTCCTACGAGCAGTACTTC; D gene: -; J gene: TRBJ2-7; V gene: TRBV30; clone size: -
CDR3 protein: CASSLPPEYKFF; CDR3 DNA: TGTGCCAGCAGCTTACCCCCGGAGTACAAGTTCTTC; D gene: -; J gene: TRBJ2-1; V gene: TRBV7-2; clone size: -
CDR3 protein: CASSFSAGRGEKLFF; CDR3 DNA: TGTGCCAGCAGTTTTTCGGCAGGGAGGGGTGAAAAACTGTTTTTT; D gene: -; J gene: TRBJ1-4; V gene: TRBV27; clone size: -
CDR3 protein: CASGTLAGETYEQYF; CDR3 DNA: TGTGCTAGTGGTACCCTAGCGGGGGAGACCTACGAGCAGTACTTC; D gene: TRBD2; J gene: TRBJ2-7; V gene: TRBV12-5; clone size: -
CDR3 protein: CASGLAGWSLDTQYF; CDR3 DNA: TGTGCCAGCGGACTAGCCGGGTGGTCGTTAGATACGCAGTATTTT; D gene: TRBD2; J gene: TRBJ2-3; V gene: TRBV6-5; clone size: -
CDR3 protein: CASSLRSGNTEAFF; CDR3 DNA: TGTGCCAGCAGCCTCAGATCTGGGAACACTGAAGCTTTCTTT; D gene: -; J gene: TRBJ1-1; V gene: TRBV9; clone size: once
CDR3 protein: CASSYSIRDEQYF; CDR3 DNA: TGTGCCAGCAGTTACTCGATTCGCGACGAGCAGTACTTC; D gene: -; J gene: TRBJ2-7; V gene: TRBV6-5; clone size: -
CDR3 protein: CASSRRQGSYEQYF; CDR3 DNA: TGTGCCAGCAGTCGGCGACAGGGTTCCTACGAGCAGTACTTC; D gene: TRBD1; J gene: TRBJ2-7; V gene: TRBV28; clone size: -
CDR3 protein: CASGLVLALRYEQYF; CDR3 DNA: TGTGCTAGTGGTTTGGTCTTAGCGTTGCGCTACGAGCAGTACTTC; D gene: -; J gene: TRBJ2-7; V gene: TRBV12-5; clone size: -
CDR3 protein: CASSFSGGGGYTTYEQYF; CDR3 DNA: TGTGCCAGCAGTTTTAGCGGGGGTGGGGGCTATACGACCTACGAGCAGTACTTC; D gene: TRBD2; J gene: TRBJ2-7; V gene: TRBV28; clone size: -
CDR3 protein: CASSPRRDEQFF; CDR3 DNA: TGTGCCAGCAGTCCCCGTAGAGATGAGCAGTTCTTC; D gene: -; J gene: TRBJ2-1; V gene: TRBV28; clone size: -
CDR3 protein: CASSSTDRADNYGYTF; CDR3 DNA: TGTGCCAGCAGCTCAACGGACAGGGCCGATAACTATGGCTACACCTTC; D gene: TRBD1; J gene: TRBJ1-2; V gene: TRBV7-9; clone size: -
CDR3 protein: CASSYGTGVIYGYTF; CDR3 DNA: TGTGCCAGCAGTTATGGGACAGGGGTGATCTATGGCTACACCTTC; D gene: TRBD1; J gene: TRBJ1-2; V gene: TRBV6-2/TRBV6-3; clone size: few
CDR3 protein: CATSETGSGETQYF; CDR3 DNA: TGTGCCACCAGTGAGACGGGATCTGGGGAGACCCAGTACTTC; D gene: -; J gene: TRBJ2-5; V gene: TRBV24-1; clone size: -
CDR3 protein: CASSQGNHNSPLHF; CDR3 DNA: TGCGCCAGCAGTCAGGGTAATCATAATTCACCCCTCCACTTT; D gene: -; J gene: TRBJ1-6; V gene: TRBV5-1; clone size: -
CDR3 protein: CASSSRGPDTQYF; CDR3 DNA: TGTGCCAGCAGCTCCCGAGGCCCAGATACGCAGTATTTT; D gene: -; J gene: TRBJ2-3; V gene: TRBV7-9; clone size: -
CDR3 protein: CATSWTSGVTDTQYF; CDR3 DNA: TGTGCCACCAGTTGGACTAGCGGGGTCACAGATACGCAGTATTTT; D gene: TRBD2; J gene: TRBJ2-3; V gene: TRBV24-1; clone size: -
CDR3 protein: CASNPQGSTDTQYF; CDR3 DNA: TGTGCCAGCAACCCCCAGGGGAGCACAGATACGCAGTATTTT; D gene: -; J gene: TRBJ2-3; V gene: TRBV6-2/TRBV6-3; clone size: -
CDR3 protein: CASRVAVADYEQYF; CDR3 DNA: TGTGCCAGCAGAGTGGCAGTTGCTGACTACGAGCAGTACTTC; D gene: -; J gene: TRBJ2-7; V gene: TRBV6-5; clone size: few
CDR3 protein: CASSLDTSYEQYF; CDR3 DNA: TGTGCCAGCAGCTTAGACACCTCATACGAGCAGTACTTC; D gene: -; J gene: TRBJ2-7; V gene: TRBV7-9; clone size: once
CDR3 protein: CATSRDQQGPEKLFF; CDR3 DNA: TGTGCCACCAGCAGAGATCAACAGGGGCCCGAAAAACTGTTTTTT; D gene: TRBD1; J gene: TRBJ1-4; V gene: TRBV15; clone size: medium-sized
CDR3 protein: CASSFRGEQYF; CDR3 DNA: TGTGCCAGCAGTTTTAGGGGGGAGCAGTACTTC; D gene: -; J gene: TRBJ2-7; V gene: TRBV28; clone size: once
CDR3 protein: CASSYSRAGPEYF; CDR3 DNA: TGTGCCAGCAGTTACTCGAGGGCTGGACCCGAGTATTTT; D gene: -; J gene: TRBJ2-3; V gene: TRBV6-2/TRBV6-3; clone size: -
CDR3 protein: CASSFNRGGEAFF; CDR3 DNA: TGTGCCAGCAGCTTTAACAGGGGGGGTGAAGCTTTCTTT; D gene: TRBD1; J gene: TRBJ1-1; V gene: TRBV7-8; clone size: -
CDR3 protein: CASSTNGGGLGTDTQYF; CDR3 DNA: TGTGCCAGCAGCACAAACGGAGGCGGCCTAGGCACAGATACGCAGTATTTT; D gene: -; J gene: TRBJ2-3; V gene: TRBV7-2; clone size: -
CDR3 protein: CASSRSTSGGARDTQYF; CDR3 DNA: TGTGCCAGCAGCCGATCGACTAGCGGGGGGGCGAGGGATACGCAGTATTTT; D gene: TRBD2; J gene: TRBJ2-3; V gene: TRBV11-2; clone size: -
CDR3 protein: CASSLADEQFF; CDR3 DNA: TGTGCCAGCAGTTTGGCGGATGAGCAGTTCTTC; D gene: -; J gene: TRBJ2-1; V gene: TRBV12-3/TRBV12-4; clone size: -
CDR3 protein: CASSTNLAGSNEQFF; CDR3 DNA: TGCGCCAGCAGCACCAACCTAGCGGGCTCCAATGAGCAGTTCTTC; D gene: TRBD2; J gene: TRBJ2-1; V gene: TRBV5-1; clone size: once
CDR3 protein: CASSRGTGQRNTIYF; CDR3 DNA: TGTGCCAGCAGCCGAGGGACAGGGCAGAGAAACACCATATATTTT; D gene: TRBD1; J gene: TRBJ1-3; V gene: TRBV7-8; clone size: few
CDR3 protein: CASSGGQGYNEKLFF; CDR3 DNA: TGTGCCAGCAGTGGGGGACAGGGCTATAATGAAAAACTGTTTTTT; D gene: TRBD1; J gene: TRBJ1-4; V gene: TRBV9; clone size: -
CDR3 protein: CSVDLGQGATACYTF; CDR3 DNA: TGCAGCGTTGACCTAGGACAGGGGGCCACGGCGTGCTACACCTTC; D gene: TRBD1; J gene: TRBJ1-2; V gene: TRBV29-1; clone size: -
CDR3 protein: CATSEKQGAGKTQYF; CDR3 DNA: TGTGCCACCAGTGAGAAACAGGGGGCCGGGAAGACCCAGTACTTC; D gene: TRBD1; J gene: TRBJ2-5; V gene: TRBV24-1; clone size: -
CDR3 protein: CATILGQGAYNEQFF; CDR3 DNA: TGTGCCACAATTTTGGGACAGGGGGCCTACAATGAGCAGTTCTTC; D gene: TRBD1; J gene: TRBJ2-1; V gene: TRBV19; clone size: -
CDR3 protein: CASSLLTGEAPQHF; CDR3 DNA: TGTGCCAGCAGTTTATTAACAGGGGAAGCGCCCCAGCATTTT; D gene: TRBD1; J gene: TRBJ1-5; V gene: TRBV28; clone size: -
CDR3 protein: CAWTQGHEQFF; CDR3 DNA: TGTGCCTGGACCCAGGGCCATGAGCAGTTCTTC; D gene: -; J gene: TRBJ2-1; V gene: TRBV30; clone size: -